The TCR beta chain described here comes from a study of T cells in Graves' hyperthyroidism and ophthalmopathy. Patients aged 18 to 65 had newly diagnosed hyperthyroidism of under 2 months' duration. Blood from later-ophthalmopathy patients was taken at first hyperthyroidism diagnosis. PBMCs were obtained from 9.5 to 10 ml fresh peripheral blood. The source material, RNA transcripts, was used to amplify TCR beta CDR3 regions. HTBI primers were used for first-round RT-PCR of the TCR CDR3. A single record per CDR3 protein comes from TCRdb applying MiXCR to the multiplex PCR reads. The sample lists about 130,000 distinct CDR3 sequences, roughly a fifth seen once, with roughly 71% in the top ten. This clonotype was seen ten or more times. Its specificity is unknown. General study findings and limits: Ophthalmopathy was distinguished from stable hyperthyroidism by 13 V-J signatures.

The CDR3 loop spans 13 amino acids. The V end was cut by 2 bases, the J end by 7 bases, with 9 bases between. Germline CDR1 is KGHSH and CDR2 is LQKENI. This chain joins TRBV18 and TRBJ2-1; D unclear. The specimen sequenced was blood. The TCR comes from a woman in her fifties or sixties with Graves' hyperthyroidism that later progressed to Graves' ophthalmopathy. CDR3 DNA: TGTGCCAGCTCACCAGTCGTAATGAATGAGCAGTTCTTC. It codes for CASSPVVMNEQFF.